One T cell receptor (beta chain) is described in this entry. What it binds is unknown. The data stem from a study of blood T cells in healthy people across ages. Study conclusions and caveats: The diversity estimates, figures obtained from one million T cells, were considered underestimates. Roughly linear declines in TCR beta diversity per million T cells occurred with age.

Germline lookup yields CDR1 SGHRS and CDR2 YFSETQ. The CDR3 sequence is 16 residues long. Unmatched junction bases numbered 8, after V lost 5 bases and J lost 4 bases. A second 7 to 11 cycle PCR used barcoded and J-beta primers. Each cDNA molecule was tagged by a template-switch adaptor with 12 random nucleotides. TCRdb re-called the 5' RACE reads with MiXCR, one entry per CDR3 protein. In the table there are over a million distinct CDR3 sequences, 40% to 45% of which are singletons. Extractions gave at least 5 micrograms of total RNA per sample. V gene TRBV5-1 combines with J gene TRBJ1-5; TRBD1 agrees at 11 bases. Sample: blood. This receptor was taken from a woman aged 60-75 years in good health. The CDR3 coding sequence is TGCGCCAGCAGGTCCGGGACAGGGGGGAAAAATCAGCCCCAGCATTTT. Protein sequence: CASRSGTGGKNQPQHF.